A selection of T cell receptor beta chains follows, all from one sample in a study of blood T cell repertoires in COVID-19. Sequencing used immunoSEQ multiplex PCR; TCRdb keeps in-frame clones, though not all of them. The table lists 200,000 to 300,000 clones, approximately 86% of them singletons. The sample taken for sequencing was peripheral blood. These receptors originate from a woman aged 25 to 39 with acute or convalescent COVID-19. The CDR3 runs from the conserved cysteine through the conserved F or W. A D gene is named only where the DNA matches it firmly. Clone size is not always given. Where it is, it says once, few, many or a class for expanded clones.

>TRBJ2-1|TRBD1|NA|14|TRBV5-1
CASSLGTGYNEQFF
TGCGCCAGCAGCTTGGGGACAGGGTACAATGAGCAGTTCTTC
>TRBJ1-5|NA|NA|13|TRBV6-4
CASSEEANQPQHF
TGTGCCAGCAGTGAGGAGGCCAATCAGCCCCAGCATTTT
>TRBJ2-7|TRBD1|NA|13|TRBV9
CASSGGQGYEQYF
TGTGCCAGCAGTGGGGGACAGGGCTACGAGCAGTACTTC
>TRBJ2-1|TRBD2|NA|15|TRBV7-9
CASSPTSGPYNEQFF
TGTGCCAGCAGCCCGACTAGCGGCCCGTACAATGAGCAGTTCTTC
>TRBJ2-7|NA|once|13|TRBV11-2
CASSFLSSYEQYF
TGTGCCAGCAGCTTTTTGAGCTCCTACGAGCAGTACTTC
>TRBJ2-3|TRBD2|NA|16|TRBV5-4
CASSLELAGGQDTQYF
TGTGCCAGCAGCTTGGAACTAGCGGGAGGGCAAGATACGCAGTATTTT
>TRBJ2-1|NA|NA|16|TRBV19
CASIGARTGSYNEQFF
TGTGCCAGTATCGGAGCGCGAACAGGCTCCTACAATGAGCAGTTCTTC
>TRBJ2-2|NA|NA|14|TRBV7-9
CASTRSGASGELFF
TGTGCCAGCACGCGGTCAGGGGCGAGCGGGGAGCTGTTTTTT
>TRBJ1-6|NA|once|16|TRBV6-4
CASSGASSSYNSPLHF
TGTGCCAGCAGTGGGGCCTCCAGCTCCTATAATTCACCCCTCCACTTT
>TRBJ1-1|TRBD1|NA|14|TRBV3-1/TRBV3-2
CASSTYRGRPEAFF
TGTGCCAGCAGCACTTACAGGGGGCGCCCTGAAGCTTTCTTT
>TRBJ2-2|TRBD2|NA|16|TRBV7-9
CASSLKSGSQSGELFF
TGTGCCAGCAGCTTAAAAAGCGGGAGCCAATCCGGGGAGCTGTTTTTT
>TRBJ1-1|NA|NA|15|TRBV5-1
CASSSPGVGGTEAFF
TGCGCCAGCAGCTCGCCGGGGGTTGGTGGCACTGAAGCTTTCTTT
>TRBJ1-5|NA|NA|15|TRBV18
CASSPPWGGNQPQHF
TGTGCCAGCTCACCACCTTGGGGCGGCAATCAGCCCCAGCATTTT
>TRBJ1-6|NA|many|12|TRBV19
CASSSSNSPLHF
TGTGCCAGTAGCTCCAGTAATTCACCCCTCCACTTT
>TRBJ1-5|TRBD1|NA|16|TRBV6-1
CASSADRGPSNQPQHF
TGTGCCAGCAGTGCGGACAGGGGGCCTAGCAATCAGCCCCAGCATTTT
>TRBJ2-3|TRBD2|NA|16|TRBV5-1
CASSRGLAGGIDTQYF
TGCGCCAGCAGCCGTGGACTAGCGGGCGGTATAGATACGCAGTATTTT
>TRBJ1-6|NA|NA|14|TRBV6-1
CASSEGLYNSPLHF
TGTGCCAGCAGTGAGGGGCTATATAATTCACCCCTCCACTTT
>TRBJ2-5|TRBD2|NA|17|TRBV30
CAWSRSGRAPAQETQYF
TGTGCCTGGAGTAGAAGCGGGAGGGCCCCGGCGCAAGAGACCCAGTACTTC
>TRBJ2-7|NA|NA|14|TRBV14
CASSRARAVDEQYF
TGTGCCAGCAGCCGGGCGCGGGCTGTCGACGAGCAGTACTTC
>TRBJ1-1|NA|NA|14|TRBV24-1
CATSPGRENTEAFF
TGTGCCACCAGTCCCGGGCGGGAGAACACTGAAGCTTTCTTT
>TRBJ1-5|NA|NA|14|TRBV11-3
CADGQFRCNQPQHF
TGTGCAGATGGACAGTTCCGATGCAATCAGCCCCAGCATTTT
>TRBJ2-7|TRBD1|NA|16|TRBV5-3
CARSSLGTGAPKEQYF
TGTGCCAGAAGCTCCCTAGGGACAGGGGCTCCTAAGGAGCAGTACTTC
>TRBJ2-3|TRBD2|NA|14|TRBV6-2/TRBV6-3
CASSYTSAADTQYF
TGTGCCAGCAGTTACACTAGCGCCGCAGATACGCAGTATTTT
>TRBJ1-5|NA|NA|15|TRBV30
CAWSGGIRGNQPQHF
TGTGCCTGGAGCGGGGGGATCAGGGGCAATCAGCCCCAGCATTTT
>TRBJ2-5|NA|once|14|TRBV11-2
CASSLGGYQETQYF
TGTGCCAGCAGCTTAGGAGGCTACCAAGAGACCCAGTACTTC
>TRBJ2-2|TRBD2|NA|15|TRBV7-2
CASSSSGRGTGELFF
TGTGCCAGCAGCTCGAGCGGGAGAGGCACCGGGGAGCTGTTTTTT
>TRBJ2-1|TRBD2|NA|15|TRBV2
CASTHWASGTNEQFF
TGTGCCAGCACCCACTGGGCTAGCGGGACCAATGAGCAGTTCTTC
>TRBJ2-7|NA|NA|13|TRBV11-3
CASSLVSGYEQYF
TGTGCCAGCAGCTTAGTCAGCGGCTACGAGCAGTACTTC
>TRBJ1-3|TRBD1|NA|14|TRBV27
CASRPGTAGNTIYF
TGTGCCAGCAGACCCGGGACAGCTGGAAACACCATATATTTT
>TRBJ1-2|TRBD1|NA|14|TRBV6-2/TRBV6-3
CASSYSRTGGGYTF
TGTGCCAGCAGTTACTCGAGGACAGGGGGTGGCTACACCTTC
>TRBJ2-7|TRBD1|once|15|TRBV19
CASKFRDRVSYEQYF
TGTGCCAGTAAGTTTCGGGACAGGGTTTCCTACGAGCAGTACTTC
>TRBJ2-7|NA|NA|15|TRBV7-2
CASSSGITGNHEQYF
TGTGCCAGCAGCTCCGGGATAACAGGGAACCACGAGCAGTACTTC
>TRBJ1-3|NA|NA|14|TRBV6-5
CASSSTGSGNTIYF
TGTGCCAGCAGTTCGACAGGCTCTGGAAACACCATATATTTT
>TRBJ2-7|TRBD2|NA|16|TRBV9
CASSVGLAGGPGEQYF
TGTGCCAGCAGCGTAGGCTTAGCGGGAGGGCCGGGTGAGCAGTACTTC
>TRBJ2-5|TRBD2|NA|16|TRBV19
CASSPRTSGAQETQYF
TGTGCCAGTAGTCCACGAACTAGCGGGGCTCAGGAGACCCAGTACTTC
>TRBJ1-1|NA|NA|14|TRBV5-1
CASSLWVGDTEAFF
TGCGCCAGCAGCTTGTGGGTCGGGGACACTGAAGCTTTCTTT
>TRBJ1-6|TRBD1|once|16|TRBV6-5
CASSYRTGTDNSPLHF
TGTGCCAGCAGCTACCGAACCGGGACAGATAATTCACCCCTCCACTTT
>TRBJ1-5|NA|NA|15|TRBV6-1
CASSEAAGRNQPQHF
TGTGCCAGCAGTGAAGCGGCAGGGCGCAATCAGCCCCAGCATTTT
>TRBJ2-2|TRBD2|few|17|TRBV15
CATSSQATSGSPGELFF
TGTGCCACCAGCTCCCAAGCAACTAGCGGGTCTCCCGGGGAGCTGTTTTTT
>TRBJ2-4|NA|NA|16|TRBV5-4
CASSLGQQLAKNIQYF
TGTGCCAGCAGCTTGGGACAACAGCTAGCCAAAAACATTCAGTACTTC
>TRBJ2-2|TRBD1|NA|16|TRBV18
CASSFPKGAVTGELFF
TGTGCCAGCTCTTTCCCCAAGGGGGCAGTCACCGGGGAGCTGTTTTTT
>TRBJ2-1|NA|NA|15|TRBV9
CASSEAGIGFNEQFF
TGTGCCAGCAGCGAAGCCGGGATCGGATTCAATGAGCAGTTCTTC
>TRBJ1-4|TRBD1|NA|16|TRBV7-8
CASSARDRAFNEKLFF
TGTGCCAGCAGCGCCCGGGACAGAGCTTTTAATGAAAAACTGTTTTTT
>TRBJ2-3|TRBD2|NA|16|TRBV3-1/TRBV3-2
CASSFTTSGRLDTQYF
TGTGCCAGCAGCTTTACGACTAGCGGGAGGCTAGATACGCAGTATTTT
>TRBJ1-1|NA|NA|12|TRBV27
CASSGVNTEAFF
TGTGCCAGCAGCGGGGTTAACACTGAAGCTTTCTTT
>TRBJ2-5|NA|NA|13|TRBV7-7
CASSLGQKETQYF
TGTGCCAGCAGCTTAGGGCAAAAAGAGACCCAGTACTTC
>TRBJ2-3|NA|NA|12|TRBV19
CASSSGPDTQYF
TGTGCCAGTAGTTCCGGTCCAGATACGCAGTATTTT
>TRBJ2-7|NA|NA|14|TRBV6-2/TRBV6-3
CASSASLATDEQYF
TGTGCCAGCAGTGCCTCTCTAGCAACAGACGAGCAGTACTTC
>TRBJ2-7|NA|NA|14|TRBV6-2/TRBV6-3
CASSPRGSSYEQYF
TGTGCCAGCAGCCCTAGGGGCAGCTCCTACGAGCAGTACTTC
>TRBJ2-3|TRBD1|NA|15|TRBV24-1
CATSDLGTGTDTQYF
TGTGCCACCAGTGATTTGGGGACAGGCACAGATACGCAGTATTTT
>TRBJ2-7|TRBD1|NA|15|TRBV15
CATSRVGTGPHEQYF
TGTGCCACCAGCAGAGTCGGGACAGGGCCCCACGAGCAGTACTTC
>TRBJ2-1|TRBD2|NA|15|TRBV5-4
CASSSGLAGQGEQFF
TGTGCCAGCAGCTCAGGACTAGCGGGACAGGGTGAGCAGTTCTTC
>TRBJ1-5|TRBD1|NA|16|TRBV2
CASGEGARRFNQPQHF
TGTGCCAGCGGAGAGGGGGCGCGGCGGTTCAATCAGCCCCAGCATTTT
>TRBJ2-7|NA|NA|13|TRBV30
CAWSPRNLYEQYF
TGTGCCTGGAGTCCCAGGAACCTCTACGAGCAGTACTTC
>TRBJ1-5|NA|NA|17|TRBV18
CASSPTPSRLGNQPQHF
TGTGCCAGCTCACCAACCCCCTCACGGCTAGGCAATCAGCCCCAGCATTTT
>TRBJ2-1|TRBD2|once|17|TRBV19
CASSIRTSGMTYNEQFF
TGTGCCAGTAGTATACGGACTAGCGGGATGACCTACAATGAGCAGTTCTTC
>TRBJ2-5|TRBD1|NA|14|TRBV6-6
CASSSGQGGETQYF
TGTGCCAGCAGTTCGGGACAGGGGGGAGAGACCCAGTACTTC